These 22 T cell receptor beta chains share one sample of origin, sequenced in a study of cytomegalovirus exposure and HLA in healthy donors. The PCR ran on 60 Vbeta and 13 Jbeta primers. The table came from immunoSEQ multiplex PCR; TCRdb's copy has only in-frame clones and leaves some out. The table has 110,000 to 150,000 clones, 70% seen once. Sequencing was performed on PBMCs. These receptor sequences come from a woman in her sixties in good health and CMV-seropositive.

The rearrangement joins TRBV23-1 to TRBJ2-2, with D perhaps matching TRBD1 (5 bases). TRBV23-1 falls under the ORF class, with uncertain function. Trimming took off 7 bases at V and 7 bases at J, with 13 bases between the two ends. There are 13 residues in the CDR3. The CDR3 here is CASTLGDGGELFF. The CDR3 nucleotides are TGCGCCAGCACCCTAGGGGATGGCGGGGAGCTGTTTTTT.

This clone occurred once. The V call is TRBV5-4, the J call TRBJ2-1; D perhaps matches TRBD1 (6 bases). Trimming cost V 2 bases and J 3 bases, with 9 bases left between them. There are 14 residues in the CDR3. Looked up from germline, CDR1 is SGHNT and CDR2 is YYREEE (reference sequence). CDR3 region: CASSLTGIYNEQFF. The CDR3 DNA reads as TGTGCCAGCAGCTTAACAGGGATCTACAATGAGCAGTTCTTC.

To note about this clone: Other nucleotide sequences in the sample specify the same CDR3. The rearrangement links TRBV27 to TRBJ2-5; D is ambiguous. Trimming took 3 bases from V and 2 from J, leaving 7 bases between them. Germline CDR1 reads MNHEY; CDR2 reads SMNVEV (reference sequence). The CDR3 runs 13 residues. The DNA of the CDR3 is TGTGCCAGCAGTTTGAGAGGTCAAGAGACCCAGTACTTC. It yields the protein CASSLRGQETQYF.

Only a few counts were recorded for this clone. The genes are TRBV2 and TRBJ2-1, with 10 bases lining up with TRBD1. Losses at the gene ends were 7 bases for V and 7 bases for J; bases not matched to a gene: 7. The CDR3 sequence is 14 residues long. The germline CDR1 and CDR2 sequences are SNHLY and FYNNEI. The CDR3 sequence: CASTMDRGKNEQFF. The CDR3, as DNA: TGTGCCAGCACTATGGACAGGGGGAAAAATGAGCAGTTCTTC.

The chain uses TRBV5-1 and TRBJ2-3, with 7 nucleotides matching TRBD1. V lost 2 bases to trimming and J lost 1 base; unmatched junction nucleotides: 10. Germline V lookup: CDR1 SGHRS, CDR2 YFSETQ. There are 17 residues in the CDR3. The CDR3, as DNA: TGCGCCAGCAGCTTTGCGACAGGGACGATTGGCACAGATACGCAGTATTTT. Residues: CASSFATGTIGTDTQYF.

This clone was recorded a few times. The chain combines TRBV11-2 with TRBJ2-2; the match to TRBD2 covers 13 bases. The CDR3 consists of 16 residues. CDR1 is SGHAT, CDR2 FQNNGV, per germline. J lost 7 bases, V lost 5 bases, and 7 bases had no gene match. CDR3 DNA: TGTGCCAGCAGCCCACTAGCGGGAGGGTTGAACGGGGAGCTGTTTTTT. Translating gives CASSPLAGGLNGELFF.

This chain uses TRBV28 with TRBJ1-2, with a weak D call TRBD1 (5 bases). The germline CDR1 and CDR2 sequences are MDHEN and SYDVKM. V lost 5 bases to trimming and J lost 8 bases, with 12 bases between them. The CDR3 spans 12 residues. The CDR3 loop reads CASSPSGVGYTF. The CDR3 DNA is TGTGCCAGCAGTCCCTCGGGGGTCGGCTACACCTTC.

The chain joins TRBV29-1 to TRBJ2-7; the match to TRBD1 covers 7 bases. Trimming at V came to 7 bases and at J to 5 bases, leaving 17 bases not matched to a gene. This CDR3 contains 15 residues. In germline, CDR1 is SQVTM, CDR2 ANQGSEA. The CDR3 nucleotides read TGCAGCGCAGGATCTGTGAGACAGGGTATCCACGAGCAGTACTTC. It specifies CSAGSVRQGIHEQYF.

The chain employs TRBV27 and TRBJ1-5, with a possible D match to TRBD1 (6 bases). Deletions cut 6 bases from V and 4 bases from J, with 7 bases between. Germline V gene sequence: CDR1 MNHEY, CDR2 SMNVEV (reference sequence). The CDR3 runs 12 residues. The CDR3: CASRTGNQPQHF. The CDR3, as DNA: TGTGCCAGCAGAACAGGGAATCAGCCCCAGCATTTT.

Of note for this clone: Germline and junction disagree at one end, which may indicate a read error. J is TRBJ2-7 and V is TRBV6-5; TRBD2 matches at 7 bases. Germline V gives CDR1 MNHEY, CDR2 SVGAGI. There are 15 residues in the CDR3. As DNA, the CDR3 is TGTGCCAGCAGCCTGAGCCCTAGCGGTTCCTCCGAGCAGTACTTC. Amino acid sequence: CASSLSPSGSSEQYF.

The gene calls are TRBV4-2 and TRBJ2-3; the match to TRBD2 covers 11 bases. J gave up 2 bases and V 4 bases, and 5 bases lay outside the gene matches. This CDR3 comprises 16 residues. The germline V gene has CDR1 LGHNA and CDR2 YNFKEQ. The CDR3 reads CASSPASGRFTDTQYF. CDR3 coding DNA: TGTGCCAGCAGCCCGGCTAGCGGGAGGTTCACAGATACGCAGTATTTT.

The genes are TRBV28 and TRBJ2-7; D not certain. V was clipped by 4 bases and J by 2 bases, with 15 bases between them. The CDR3 sequence is 15 residues long. Germline lookup yields CDR1 MDHEN and CDR2 SYDVKM. CDR3 sequence (DNA): TGTGCCAGCAGTTCAAACACACCAACTACCTACGAGCAGTACTTC. Its translation is CASSSNTPTTYEQYF. The whole variable domain, remainder taken from reference TRBV28 and TRBJ2-7, is DVKVTQSSRYLVKRTGEKVFLECVQDMDHENMFWYRQDPGLGLRLIYFSYDVKMKEKGDIPEGYSVSREKKERFSLILESASTNQTSMYLCASSSNTPTTYEQYFGPGTRLTVT.

This clone came up once. This chain connects TRBV5-1 to TRBJ2-7, with 9 bases aligning to TRBD2. The CDR3 consists of 16 residues. Trimming at V came to 3 bases and at J to 5 bases, leaving 12 bases not matched to a gene. Germline V gene lookup returns CDR1 SGHRS and CDR2 YFSETQ. CDR3 sequence: CASSSGGGRALDEQYF. In nucleotides, the CDR3 is TGCGCCAGCAGCTCTGGGGGCGGGAGGGCCCTGGACGAGCAGTACTTC.

J is TRBJ2-7 and V is TRBV7-9; D unresolved. Trimming pared 2 bases from V and 0 bases from J, leaving 5 bases between. Germline lookup yields CDR1 SEHNR and CDR2 FQNEAQ (reference sequence). CDR3 length: 13 residues. The chain's CDR3 is CASSLTDSYEQYF. CDR3 coding DNA: TGTGCCAGCAGCTTAACAGACTCCTACGAGCAGTACTTC.

This rearrangement joins TRBV4-2 to TRBJ2-3; the D gene is possibly TRBD2 (6 bases). Germline CDR1 and CDR2: LGHNA and YNFKEQ. This CDR3 is 15 amino acids long. V was pared by 1 base and J by 5 bases, with 13 bases between. CDR3 region: CASSQGRERQDTQYF. The DNA of the CDR3 is TGTGCCAGCAGCCAAGGCCGGGAGCGACAAGATACGCAGTATTTT.

The chain links TRBV2 to TRBJ1-5; the D gene is possibly TRBD1 (6 bases). Germline assignment: CDR1 SNHLY and CDR2 FYNNEI. Trimming removed 8 bases at V and 2 bases at J, with 13 bases between. The CDR3 length is 14 residues. CDR3 loop: CASGIGGGNQPQHF. CDR3 nucleotide sequence: TGTGCCAGCGGCATAGGGGGAGGCAATCAGCCCCAGCATTTT.

The genes are TRBV5-1 and TRBJ2-7; tentatively, D is TRBD2 (6 bases). This CDR3 region has 14 residues. V shed 1 base and J shed 4 bases, with 12 bases lying between them. Germline loops: CDR1 SGHRS, CDR2 YFSETQ. The CDR3 coding sequence is TGCGCCAGCAGCTTGATAGGTCGGGGGTACGAGCAGTACTTC. Its protein product is CASSLIGRGYEQYF.

This chain uses TRBV7-8 with TRBJ2-3, with D tentatively TRBD2 (6 bases). The V end lost 3 bases, the J end lost 8 bases, and 24 bases lay between the germline ends. The CDR3 consists of 17 residues. Germline V lookup: CDR1 SGHVS, CDR2 FQNEAQ. The CDR3 DNA follows: TGTGCCAGCAGCTTCCTACTAGCCGGTGGAGGTGAGGGTACGCAGTATTTT. Encoded protein: CASSFLLAGGGEGTQYF. Looking up the rest from reference TRBV7-8 and TRBJ2-3 gives the full variable domain: GAGVSQSPRYKVAKRGQDVALRCDPISGHVSLFWYQQALGQGPEFLTYFQNEAQLDKSGLPSDRFFAERPEGSVSTLKIQRTQQEDSAVYLCASSFLLAGGGEGTQYFGPGTRLTVL.

V gene TRBV6-1 combines with J gene TRBJ2-2; 7 bases map to TRBD2. This CDR3 contains 15 residues. V lost 7 bases and J lost 1; bases outside the gene matches: 6. Germline assignment: CDR1 MNHNS and CDR2 SASEGT. The CDR3 bases are TGTGCCAGCAACCTACTAGCGTTGAACACCGGGGAGCTGTTTTTT. Translated: CASNLLALNTGELFF.

This clone was detected only a few times. This chain links TRBV14 with TRBJ2-1, with TRBD1 identical over 11 bases. The CDR3 is 15 residues long. Germline V gives CDR1 SGHDN, CDR2 FVKESK. Trimming removed 5 bases from V and 6 bases from J; junction bases left unmatched: 6. The CDR3: CASSSLGTGGNEQFF. The CDR3 region has the DNA TGTGCCAGCAGCTCCCTCGGGACAGGGGGCAATGAGCAGTTCTTC.

The chain recombines TRBV19 with TRBJ1-1; TRBD1 is a possible D gene (6 bases). The V end was cut by 6 bases, the J end by 0 bases, with 11 bases between. The V gene's germline CDR1 is LNHDA and CDR2 SQIVND (reference sequence). The CDR3 extends over 14 amino acids. CDR3 protein: CASSIGQLNTEAFF. DNA of the CDR3: TGTGCCAGTAGCATCGGACAGTTGAACACTGAAGCTTTCTTT.

This chain uses TRBV6-4 with TRBJ2-7; a weak D match, TRBD2 (5 bases). The V and J ends lost 1 base and 6 bases respectively, with 10 bases between them. This CDR3 spans 13 amino acids. The germline V gene has CDR1 MRHNA and CDR2 SNTAGT. In DNA form, the CDR3 reads TGTGCCAGCAGTGACTTCCTAGGGAGCGAGCAGTACTTC. Protein: CASSDFLGSEQYF.